This is a list of T cell receptor beta chains from one sample in a study of lymphopenia after photon versus proton radiotherapy. Profiled with immunoSEQ multiplex PCR; TCRdb holds only in-frame clones, not every one. The sample holds around 23,000 clones, 87% seen once. The sequenced sample was peripheral blood, obtained from a patient treated with photon-based radiotherapy. The receptor source for this set is a man in his fifties with gastric cancer. The conserved cysteine and the conserved F or W are not part of the CDR3 here. The size entry is marked missing in some rows and otherwise reads once, few, many or a size class.

clone_size	v_call	j_call	cdr3_aa
-	TRBV9	TRBJ1-1	ASSGTARTEAF
-	TRBV5-5	TRBJ1-4	ASSPLTGSHEKLF
-	TRBV6-1	TRBJ2-7	ASSEFNRGRDEQY
-	TRBV28	TRBJ2-3	ASRWTGGDTDTQY
-	TRBV6-5	TRBJ2-1	ASSGTSGGARRF
-	TRBV5-1	TRBJ2-7	ASSLGPGQGAYEQY
-	TRBV6-1	TRBJ2-5	ASSELGGGRKGETQY
-	TRBV7-2	TRBJ2-1	ASSLGQYYNEQF
-	TRBV6-4	TRBJ2-3	ASSDGKDTDTQY
-	TRBV4-2	TRBJ2-2	ASSRDYYRDTGELF
-	TRBV7-8	TRBJ2-5	ASSPGPSETQY
-	TRBV7-2	TRBJ1-4	ASSQGQINEKLF
few	TRBV6-5	TRBJ2-2	ASRSLGTGELF
-	TRBV4-3	TRBJ2-3	ASSQDRGGTQY
-	TRBV6-1	TRBJ2-7	ASTDFPLASYEQY
-	TRBV7-9	TRBJ1-5	ASSLGGSVSAQH
-	TRBV5-1	TRBJ2-1	ASSLAAAGGNEQF
-	TRBV11-2	TRBJ1-2	ASSQAGGTNYGYT
-	TRBV7-9	TRBJ2-3	ASSLTGGSADTQY
once	TRBV21-1	TRBJ2-5	ASSLDSPETQY
-	TRBV9	TRBJ2-5	ASSPRGGIQETQY
once	TRBV9	TRBJ1-1	ASSVGTETEAF
-	TRBV11-3	TRBJ2-2	ASSLQGGGELF
-	TRBV6-1	TRBJ1-4	ASSEEVVEKLF
once	TRBV6-5	TRBJ1-5	ASSYSGGFNQPQH